This T cell receptor (beta chain) was sequenced in a study of shared clonotypes between healthy human individuals. Across the whole study: Plates per donor: three CD4 naive, three CD4 memory, two CD8 naive, one CD8 memory.

The repertoire was sequenced with immunoSEQ multiplex PCR; TCRdb's copy has only in-frame clones and lacks some. The data show 800,000 or so clones, around 96% seen once. CD45RO-negative, CCR7-selected cells formed the naive CD8 fraction, which excluded terminally differentiated effector memory CD45RA+ cells. The sequenced sample was naive CD8+ T cells sorted from blood. This TCR was recovered from a young man in good health.

CDR3 residues: CASSKAHRYEQYF. DNA for the CDR3: TGTGCCAGCAGCAAAGCTCATCGGTACGAGCAGTACTTC. V usage is TRBV21-1 and J usage is TRBJ2-7; TRBD2, the table's D call, was not compared with the DNA. TRBV21-1 is annotated as a pseudogene. This CDR3 region has 13 residues.